These T cell receptor beta chains were read from a single sample in a study of cytomegalovirus exposure and HLA in healthy donors. TCRdb's table, derived via immunoSEQ multiplex PCR, lists solely in-frame clones and lacks some. The sample shows 200,000 or so clones, approximately 78% of them seen only once. Sequencing was done on a sample of PBMCs. Source of these receptors: a woman aged 45-59 years in good health and CMV-seropositive. The CDR3 runs from the conserved cysteine through the conserved F or W. The order of the fields is D gene, V gene, J gene, CDR3 length, CDR3 DNA, CDR3 protein. D genes are given only for firm matches.

D: -
V: TRBV6-1
J: TRBJ1-6
length: 16
DNA: TGTGCCAGCAGTGAAGCGACAGTCTCTTATAATTCACCCCTCCACTTT
CDR3: CASSEATVSYNSPLHF

D: TRBD1
V: TRBV6-1
J: TRBJ2-1
length: 15
DNA: TGTGCCAGCAGGCAGGGACAGGCTCCCGCAAATGAGCAGTTCTTC
CDR3: CASRQGQAPANEQFF

D: -
V: TRBV7-9
J: TRBJ1-5
length: 16
DNA: TGTGCCAGCAGCTTAGCGGGGAGGGGGAGCAATCAGCCCCAGCATTTT
CDR3: CASSLAGRGSNQPQHF

D: TRBD2
V: TRBV28
J: TRBJ2-7
length: 14
DNA: TGTGCCAGTGGGGGACTAGCGGGAGCTTACGAGCAGTACTTC
CDR3: CASGGLAGAYEQYF

D: -
V: TRBV10-1
J: TRBJ2-7
length: 13
DNA: TGCGCCAGCAGTCGTCAGGGACTCGACGAGCAGTACTTC
CDR3: CASSRQGLDEQYF

D: TRBD1
V: TRBV7-9
J: TRBJ2-7
length: 18
DNA: TGTTCCAGCAGCTTAGTGAGATTAACAGGGGCCCTTTCCTACGAGCAGTACTTC
CDR3: CSSSLVRLTGALSYEQYF

D: TRBD2
V: TRBV11-2
J: TRBJ2-7
length: 15
DNA: TGTGCCAGCAGCTCTCCTAACGGGAGGACCTACGAGCAGTACTTC
CDR3: CASSSPNGRTYEQYF

D: -
V: TRBV28
J: TRBJ1-2
length: 14
DNA: TGTGCCAGCAGACCGCTGGCGCTAGGCTATGGCTACACCTTC
CDR3: CASRPLALGYGYTF

D: TRBD1
V: TRBV28
J: TRBJ1-4
length: 14
DNA: TGTGCCATCAACCCTCACTACAGGGGAGAAAAACTGTTTTTT
CDR3: CAINPHYRGEKLFF

D: TRBD1
V: TRBV10-3
J: TRBJ1-2
length: 14
DNA: TGTGCCATCAGCCTCGGACAGGGGGTCTATGGCTACACCTTC
CDR3: CAISLGQGVYGYTF

D: TRBD1
V: TRBV7-8
J: TRBJ1-2
length: 12
DNA: TGTGCCAGCAGCACGACAGGGCATGGCTACACCTTC
CDR3: CASSTTGHGYTF

D: -
V: TRBV7-2
J: TRBJ2-2
length: 15
DNA: TGTGCCAGCAGCTTCCGGTCGGTTAACACCGGGGAGCTGTTTTTT
CDR3: CASSFRSVNTGELFF

D: -
V: TRBV7-9
J: TRBJ1-2
length: 16
DNA: TGTGCCAGCAGCTCCCATATAAGTATTACAGGGAGAGGCTACACCTTC
CDR3: CASSSHISITGRGYTF

D: -
V: TRBV18
J: TRBJ2-1
length: 14
DNA: TGTGCCAGCTCACCTCCCGGACTCTCTAATGAGCAGTTCTTC
CDR3: CASSPPGLSNEQFF

D: TRBD1
V: TRBV6-1
J: TRBJ1-1
length: 14
DNA: TGTGCCAGCAATGGCAGGGGGCGAGGAACTGAAGCTTTCTTT
CDR3: CASNGRGRGTEAFF